This TCR beta chain was profiled in a study of blood T cell repertoires in COVID-19. Overall study context: Samples came from the United States, Italy and Spain, spanning acute and convalescent COVID-19. In each case, the material was cDNA or gDNA derived from T cells, B-cell-depleted T cells, or PBMCs.

The authors' processing: Nucleated cell number was recorded as an estimate derived from reference gene primer amplification. Clones were read by immunoSEQ multiplex PCR, and TCRdb kept only the in-frame ones, dropping some. The DNA was the basis for D and trimming; V, J and clone size are from that table. The table lists about 74,000 clones, about 91% of them singletons. This CDR3 comprises 15 residues. Germline V gene sequence: CDR1 SGHTA, CDR2 FQGTGA. Trimming cost V 2 bases and J 1 base, with 9 bases left between them. The TCR sequence derives from a woman at least 80 years old with active or convalescent COVID-19. The gene calls are TRBV7-3 and TRBJ2-1; D not resolved. Sequencing used peripheral blood. CDR3 in DNA: TGTGCCAGCAGCTTAGGCCCTTCTTCCTACAATGAGCAGTTCTTC. Translation: CASSLGPSSYNEQFF. The full variable domain, rest sourced from reference TRBV7-3 and TRBJ2-1, is GAGVSQTPSNKVTEKGKYVELRCDPISGHTALYWYRQSLGQGPEFLIYFQGTGAADDSGLPNDRFFAVRPEGSVSTLKIQRTERGDSAVYLCASSLGPSSYNEQFFGPGTRLTVL.